Shown below are 21 T cell receptor beta chains from a single sample sequenced in a study of blood T cell repertoires in COVID-19. Profiling relied on immunoSEQ multiplex PCR, and the TCRdb table lists in-frame clones only, not all of them. Found here are 120,000 to 150,000 clones, around 90% of them singletons; the top ten hold about 4.1%. The sample was PBMCs or T cells enriched from blood (not recorded which). The receptors originated from a woman in her forties who had been exposed to COVID-19.

This clone was seen a handful of times. The chain joins TRBV9 to TRBJ2-7, with D perhaps matching TRBD2 (6 bases). The length of the CDR3 is 13 residues. Germline V gene data show CDR1 as SGDLS and CDR2 as YYNGEE. Trimming cost V 4 bases and J 5 bases, with 13 bases left between them. CDR3 residues: CASSPRGFDEQYF. DNA for the CDR3: TGTGCCAGCAGCCCCCGGGGGTTCGACGAGCAGTACTTC. The full variable domain, rest sourced from reference TRBV9 and TRBJ2-7, is DSGVTQTPKHLITATGQRVTLRCSPRSGDLSVYWYQQSLDQGLQFLIQYYNGEERAKGNILERFSAQQFPDLHSELNLSSLELGDSALYFCASSPRGFDEQYFGPGTRLTVT.

The chain joins TRBV5-1 to TRBJ2-3; 10 bases match TRBD2. This CDR3 comprises 15 residues. Germline loops: CDR1 SGHRS, CDR2 YFSETQ. The junction had 5 bases not matched to a gene; V was cut back by 3 bases and J by 4 bases. In nucleotides, the CDR3 is TGCGCCAGCAGCTCGCCAGCGGGAGGGTCAGATACGCAGTATTTT. It specifies CASSSPAGGSDTQYF.

The chain couples TRBV25-1 to TRBJ1-3; 9 bases fit TRBD1. Germline loops: CDR1 MGHDK, CDR2 SYGVNS. The CDR3 runs 15 residues. After removal of 6 bases from V and 6 bases from J, the junction contained 9 bases not matched to a gene. CDR3 bases: TGTGCCAGCAGGAGTCCGGGACAGGGTGCAAACACCATATATTTT. This gives the protein CASRSPGQGANTIYF. The full variable domain, its missing parts supplied by reference TRBV25-1 and TRBJ1-3, is EADIYQTPRYLVIGTGKKITLECSQTMGHDKMYWYQQDPGMELHLIHYSYGVNSTEKGDLSSESTVSRIRTEHFPLTLESARPSHTSQYLCASRSPGQGANTIYFGEGSWLTVV.

This clone showed up just once. The J gene is TRBJ1-6, the V gene TRBV4-1; D may be TRBD1 (6 bases). This CDR3 contains 16 residues. CDR1 and CDR2 from the germline V gene are MGHRA and YSYEKL. V lost 5 bases to trimming and J lost 4 bases, with 15 bases between them. CDR3 sequence: CASSNYQTGYNSPLHF. As DNA, the CDR3 is TGCGCCAGCAGCAATTATCAAACAGGGTATAATTCACCCCTCCACTTT.

On this clone itself: Other DNA sequences in this specimen translate into the identical CDR3. The gene calls are TRBV10-3 and TRBJ1-1; tentatively, D is TRBD1 (6 bases). Trimming took 3 bases from V and 4 from J, leaving 9 bases between them. Looked up from germline, CDR1 is ENHRY and CDR2 is SYGVKD. The CDR3 covers 13 residues. This chain's CDR3 is CAISEGRGTEAFF. The CDR3 DNA reads as TGTGCCATCAGTGAAGGCAGGGGCACTGAAGCTTTCTTT.

The rearrangement links TRBV23-1 to TRBJ1-2; D is perhaps TRBD1 (6 bases). TRBV23-1 is classed as an ORF, of uncertain function. Trimming cost V 8 bases and J 7 bases, with 20 bases left between them. CDR3 size: 14 residues. The CDR3 sequence: CASAPVGAKGGYTF. The CDR3 DNA is TGCGCCAGCGCCCCGGTGGGGGCAAAGGGTGGCTACACCTTC.

The rearrangement joins TRBV28 to TRBJ1-5; the D gene is possibly TRBD1 (6 bases). Germline CDR1 and CDR2: MDHEN and SYDVKM. The CDR3 extends over 16 amino acids. With 4 bases removed from V and 1 base from J, the gap between germline ends came to 14 bases. The CDR3 spells CASSWDPGHSNQPQHF. CDR3 DNA: TGTGCCAGCAGTTGGGATCCGGGACACAGCAATCAGCCCCAGCATTTT.

This rearrangement joins TRBV29-1 to TRBJ2-7, with 10 bases matching TRBD1. The CDR3 spans 13 residues. Germline V gives CDR1 SQVTM, CDR2 ANQGSEA. The V segment lost 4 bases and the J segment 0 bases; nucleotides outside the gene matches: 0. CDR3: CSVGTGGSYEQYF. The CDR3 DNA is TGCAGCGTTGGGACAGGGGGCTCCTACGAGCAGTACTTC.

The V gene is TRBV11-2, the J gene TRBJ2-5; 7 bases match TRBD1. V lost 5 bases and J lost 5; bases outside the gene matches: 11. This CDR3 contains 15 residues. Germline loops: CDR1 SGHAT, CDR2 FQNNGV. The CDR3 region is CASSNFSYRGETQYF. As DNA, the CDR3 is TGTGCCAGCAGCAATTTCTCATACAGGGGTGAGACCCAGTACTTC. The full variable domain, in which reference TRBV11-2 and TRBJ2-5 provide the parts outside the CDR3, is EAGVAQSPRYKIIEKRQSVAFWCNPISGHATLYWYQQILGQGPKLLIQFQNNGVVDDSQLPKDRFSAERLKGVDSTLKIQPAKLEDSAVYLCASSNFSYRGETQYFGPGTRLLVL.

This CDR3 is CASSYARGSDNSPLHF. The CDR3 DNA reads as TGTGCCAGCAGCTATGCGCGGGGGTCGGATAATTCACCCCTCCACTTT. This chain uses TRBV6-2 or TRBV6-3 with TRBJ1-6; D might be TRBD1 (5 bases). Germline lookup yields CDR1 MNHEY and CDR2 SVGEGT. The V gene lost 6 bases and the J gene lost 5 bases, with 17 bases spanning the gap. The length of the CDR3 is 16 residues.

The chain is built from TRBV2 and TRBJ1-5, with a possible D match to TRBD1 (6 bases). The CDR3 contains 12 residues. Germline lookup yields CDR1 SNHLY and CDR2 FYNNEI. V lost 4 bases and J 11 bases, leaving 12 bases between the germline ends. The CDR3: CASSVSDRTQHF. The CDR3 DNA follows: TGTGCCAGCAGTGTCTCAGACAGGACCCAGCATTTT. The variable domain in full, completed from reference TRBV2 and TRBJ1-5, reads EPEVTQTPSHQVTQMGQEVILRCVPISNHLYFYWYRQILGQKVEFLVSFYNNEISEKSEIFDDQFSVERPDGSNFTLKIRSTKLEDSAMYFCASSVSDRTQHFGDGTRLSIL.

V is TRBV28 and J is TRBJ2-7, with 8 bases identical to TRBD1. The CDR3 is 15 residues long. The V segment lost 4 bases and the J segment 3 bases; nucleotides outside the gene matches: 8. The germline CDR1 and CDR2 sequences are MDHEN and SYDVKM. CDR3 loop: CASSWGTGGIYEQYF. In DNA, the CDR3 is TGTGCCAGCAGTTGGGGTACAGGGGGAATCTACGAGCAGTACTTC. Using reference TRBV28 and TRBJ2-7 for the parts outside the CDR3, the full variable domain is DVKVTQSSRYLVKRTGEKVFLECVQDMDHENMFWYRQDPGLGLRLIYFSYDVKMKEKGDIPEGYSVSREKKERFSLILESASTNQTSMYLCASSWGTGGIYEQYFGPGTRLTVT.

The J gene is TRBJ2-7, the V gene TRBV6-2 or TRBV6-3; D might be TRBD1 (5 bases). Germline loops: CDR1 MNHEY, CDR2 SVGEGT. The CDR3 length is 12 residues. V was trimmed by 4 bases and J by 3 bases, leaving 7 bases between them. The CDR3 region has the DNA TGTGCCAGCAGTTCCCAGGGCTACGAGCAGTACTTC. This encodes CASSSQGYEQYF.

The rearrangement uses TRBV21-1 and TRBJ1-1. TRBV21-1 is classified as a pseudogene. The CDR3 runs 13 residues. As DNA, the CDR3 is TGTGCCAGCCCCGGAGGGGGGGACACTGAAGCTTTCTTT. Protein sequence: CASPGGGDTEAFF.

The chain uses TRBV9 and TRBJ2-1; TRBD2 matches 13 bases. CDR1 is SGDLS and CDR2 is YYNGEE in the germline V gene. V was pared by 4 bases and J by 4 bases, with 2 bases of the junction left unmatched. CDR3 length equals 15 residues. The CDR3 nucleotides read TGTGCCAGCAGCCCACTAGCGGGAGGGTACAATGAGCAGTTCTTC. Translated, it gives CASSPLAGGYNEQFF.

This sequence joins TRBV7-9 and TRBJ2-3, with 9 bases identical to TRBD2. This CDR3 has 15 residues. In germline, CDR1 is SEHNR, CDR2 FQNEAQ (reference sequence). The CDR3 region is CAAQRSSGKTDTQYF. In DNA form, the CDR3 reads TGTGCAGCCCAACGGTCTAGCGGGAAAACAGATACGCAGTATTTT.

The chain recombines TRBV11-2 with TRBJ2-1; possible D gene TRBD2, 5 bases. The CDR3 covers 13 residues. Germline CDR1 SGHAT, CDR2 FQNNGV. V lost 5 bases, J lost 4 bases, and 9 bases lay in between. The CDR3 DNA follows: TGTGCCAGCAGCGAGGGCTTATACAATGAGCAGTTCTTC. Protein: CASSEGLYNEQFF.

The chain is built from TRBV19 and TRBJ2-7, with unresolved D. This CDR3 has 13 residues. Trimming pared 4 bases from V and 3 bases from J, leaving 10 bases between. Germline lookup yields CDR1 LNHDA and CDR2 SQIVND (reference sequence). CDR3 DNA sequence: TGTGCCAGTAGTAGACAACGTGACTACGAGCAGTACTTC. Encoded protein: CASSRQRDYEQYF.

This rearrangement joins TRBV5-4 to TRBJ1-4, with 7 bases fitting TRBD1. V was clipped by 1 base and J by 6 bases; unmatched bases: 3. The CDR3 has 14 amino acids. From germline, CDR1 is SGHNT and CDR2 YYREEE (reference sequence). This CDR3 reads CASSLTGVDEKLFF. In nucleotides, the CDR3 is TGTGCCAGCAGCTTGACAGGGGTGGATGAAAAACTGTTTTTT.

This chain connects TRBV10-2 to TRBJ1-5, with 7 positions matching TRBD1. The CDR3 totals 16 residues. With V trimmed by 0 bases and J by 4 bases, 6 bases remained unmatched. In germline, CDR1 is WSHSY, CDR2 SAAADI. The DNA for the CDR3 is TGCGCCAGCAGTGAGTCGGCAGGGGGACAGAATCAGCCCCAGCATTTT. This sequence encodes CASSESAGGQNQPQHF.

This chain links TRBV5-1 with TRBJ2-1, with 12 bases aligning to TRBD2. CDR3 length: 14 amino acids. Germline-derived CDR1 and CDR2 are SGHRS and YFSETQ. Unmatched junction bases numbered 6, after V lost 7 bases and J lost 7 bases. DNA of the CDR3: TGCGCCAGCGGCCTAGCGGGAGGGGGGAATGAGCAGTTCTTC. This sequence encodes CASGLAGGGNEQFF.